These 8 T cell receptor beta chains originate from one sample sequenced in a study of cytotoxic CD8 clonotypes in ibrutinib-treated CLL. Sequencing was performed with immunoSEQ multiplex PCR; in TCRdb, only in-frame clones are kept and a portion is missing. Altogether approximately 330,000 clones are present, about 77% being singletons, with the ten largest covering 6.5% to 8.5%. Sequencing was performed on PBMCs, taken before ibrutinib treatment. These receptors came from a human donor with chronic lymphocytic leukemia.

CDR3 sequence: CASSFLGGQANTEAFF. CDR3 nucleotides: TGCGCCAGCAGCTTTTTGGGGGGACAGGCGAACACTGAAGCTTTCTTT. This sequence joins TRBV5-1 and TRBJ1-1; 8 nucleotides align to TRBD1. Trimming cost V 2 bases and J 1 base; bases outside gene matches: 7. Germline CDR1 and CDR2: SGHRS and YFSETQ. CDR3 length equals 16 residues.

A word on this clone: The sample has other DNA sequences that encode this CDR3 too. Written as DNA, the CDR3 is TGTGCCAGCAGCGTAGGTCGAAGGGGTCAAGAGACCCAGTACTTC. Translated: CASSVGRRGQETQYF. This chain connects TRBV9 to TRBJ2-5, with D perhaps TRBD1 (5 bases). CDR3 size: 15 residues. The V end was cut by 0 bases, the J end by 2 bases, with 11 bases between. CDR1 is SGDLS and CDR2 is YYNGEE in the germline V gene.

The V call is TRBV2, the J call TRBJ2-4; D is undetermined. Per the germline V gene, CDR1 is SNHLY and CDR2 is FYNNEI. The CDR3 consists of 14 residues. V lost 7 bases, J lost 4 bases, and 14 bases lay in between. The CDR3 loop reads CASIGFGRKNIQYF. For the CDR3, the DNA is TGTGCCAGCATCGGGTTTGGAAGGAAAAACATTCAGTACTTC.

The V call is TRBV27, the J call TRBJ2-7, with D hard to call. The CDR3 sequence is 13 residues long. Germline lookup yields CDR1 MNHEY and CDR2 SMNVEV (reference sequence). V was trimmed by 3 bases and J by 2 bases, leaving 8 bases between them. The CDR3 DNA sequence: TGTGCCAGCAGTTTCGGCAGCACCTACGAGCAGTACTTC. Translated, it gives CASSFGSTYEQYF.

The genes are TRBV5-4 and TRBJ2-5; either TRBD1 or TRBD2 may fit D (6 bases each). V was cut by 4 bases and J by 1 base, with 11 bases left in between. The V gene's germline CDR1 is SGHNT and CDR2 YYREEE (reference sequence). The CDR3 extends over 14 amino acids. The DNA for the CDR3 is TGTGCCAGCAGCAGGGGGACTGCCCAAGAGACCCAGTACTTC. It encodes CASSRGTAQETQYF.

This chain joins TRBV29-1 and TRBJ2-7, with D possibly being TRBD1 or TRBD2 (5 bases each). V shed 6 bases and J shed 2 bases, with 26 bases lying between them. Germline CDR1 and CDR2: SQVTM and ANQGSEA. The CDR3 totals 17 residues. DNA for the CDR3: TGCAGCGTCAAACAGCAAACCGGGACCTACTGGACCTACGAGCAGTACTTC. This codes for CSVKQQTGTYWTYEQYF.

The chain combines TRBV6-1 with TRBJ2-3; TRBD2 agrees at 7 bases. Germline values: CDR1 MNHNS, CDR2 SASEGT. There are 18 residues in the CDR3. Germline trimming cut 2 bases from V and 0 bases from J; bases unmatched to any gene: 11. The CDR3 region is CASSERRGSGLSTDTQYF. The CDR3 bases are TGTGCCAGCAGTGAACGAAGGGGTAGCGGGCTTAGCACAGATACGCAGTATTTT.

The V gene is TRBV6-1, the J gene TRBJ2-7, with a weak D call TRBD2 (6 bases). Germline CDR1 and CDR2: MNHNS and SASEGT. The CDR3 spans 10 residues. Trimming pared 8 bases from V and 4 bases from J, leaving 6 bases between. CDR3 in amino acids: CASGTYEQYF. For the CDR3, the DNA is TGTGCCAGCGGGACTTACGAGCAGTACTTC.